The following is a TCR beta chain sequence with its context. This clonotype has a handful of counts. Its antigen target is currently unknown. No quality values exist for individual bases; no much larger clone is one base distant. These data belong to a study of T-cell memory formation after mild COVID-19 (dated by TCRdb to about 2021). For the study in its entirety: Most TCR sequence clusters were specific to one of the two donors. Two young, previously healthy adult volunteers made up the cohort, one male and one female. T-cell clones expanding and contracting after mild COVID-19 in a couple of donors were tracked by longitudinal TCRalpha and TCRbeta repertoire sequencing. Study-wide conclusions, independent of this receptor: Contracting CD4+ clones were found mainly in CM and EM memory subsets, while CD8+ clones were enriched in EMRA. Only two mild cases were covered in the study, and larger cohorts including severe cases with pre-infection samples were considered necessary. From day 15 to 85, contracting clones showed balanced CD4/CD8 phenotypes, whereas a second wave of clones that expanded from day 15 to 37 leaned towards CD4+. The detection of some responding clones in pre-infection memory suggests that pre-existing cross-reactive memory T cells joined the SARS-CoV-2 response. SARS-CoV-2 specificity of the second-wave clones peaking on day 37 was not confirmed.

V is reduced by 0 bases and J by 1 base, leaving a spacing of 9 bases between them. Measured from the cysteine to the phenylalanine, the CDR3 is 15 residues long. CDR3 DNA only is kept here, 45 bases in frame from base 1. CDR1 and CDR2 (SGHRS, YFSETQ) derive from the germline V gene. Ficoll-Paque density gradient centrifugation was used to isolate PBMCs. These reads were obtained on an Illumina NovaSeq 6000. TCRalpha and TCRbeta cDNA libraries were constructed by 5'RACE with constant-segment primers, with sample barcodes and unique molecular identifiers being introduced. RNA was extracted from every sample with Trizol reagent. The libraries were amplified in two PCR steps, and the second step added a second sample barcode and Illumina TruSeq adapters. Libraries were sequenced on an Illumina NovaSeq with 2 x 150 bp paired-end reads. Per the original workflow: Demultiplexing of reads and collapsing into UMI-guided consensus sequences were performed with migec v1.2.7. With mixcr v2.1.11, UMI consensuses were aligned to TRA and TRB V and J templates and assembled into clonotypes. Expanded or contracted clonotypes were those called significant by both edgeR and NoisET, with noise models trained on biological replicates. edgeR calls used a false discovery rate-adjusted p below 0.01 and a log2 fold-change threshold of 1. PCA with hierarchical clustering of max-normalized trajectories of the 1000 most abundant clonotypes was used as exploratory dynamics analysis. The CD4 or CD8 phenotype of responding clones was assigned using the separately sequenced CD4+ and CD8+ repertoires. The public sequencing data were trimmed at Q25 with fastp and processed into clonotypes with MiXCR by TCRdb, which kept only in-frame beta chains. Merged by CDR3 protein, the rows form single entries marked with the most common genes and DNA. It is TCRdb's table, rather than the study itself, that gives the V and J calls and clone size. The sample table holds 350,000 or so distinct CDR3 sequences, of which around 20% were seen once. In total, the top ten clones hold under 15% of the sample.

In this chain, TRBV5-1 is recombined with TRBJ2-3; perhaps TRBD1 is the D gene, with 5 bases matching. Sequenced material: PBMCs or a T cell subset sorted from them (not recorded which). The sequence was obtained from an adult woman who had mild COVID-19 (a few samples of this study predate the infection). The sample titles of this study are shuffled in the database, so cell type and time point are left out; the donor was told from shared clones. The CDR3 region has the sequence CASSLAQGGTDTQYF. The DNA sequence is given as TGCGCCAGCAGCTTGGCCCAGGGTGGCACAGATACGCAGTATTTT.